These 29 T cell receptor beta chains came from one sample sequenced in a study of blood T cell repertoires in COVID-19. Libraries were prepared by immunoSEQ multiplex PCR; TCRdb keeps only in-frame clonotypes and omits some of them. The repertoire has roughly 280,000 clones, around 84% of them found once; the top ten carry 4.2%. The sequencing input was peripheral blood. The receptors shown here come from a man between 60 and 70 years old with acute or convalescent COVID-19.

The chain combines TRBV2 with TRBJ1-6, with 7 bases that match TRBD1. CDR1 and CDR2 (germline): SNHLY, FYNNEI. This CDR3 is 14 amino acids long. V trimming: 7 bases; J trimming: 6 bases; junction bases outside the gene matches: 6. This CDR3 reads CASTPQGINSPLHF. CDR3 bases: TGTGCCAGCACTCCACAGGGGATTAATTCACCCCTCCACTTT.

This clone was observed a single time. The chain links TRBV6-6 to TRBJ2-2; D not resolved. V was shortened by 0 bases and J by 0 bases, with 8 bases between the two germline ends. Germline V gives CDR1 MNHNY, CDR2 SVGAGI (reference sequence). This CDR3 contains 16 residues. This CDR3 is CASSYSAAANTGELFF. The CDR3 coding sequence is TGTGCCAGCAGTTACTCGGCGGCAGCGAACACCGGGGAGCTGTTTTTT.

The V call is TRBV7-2, the J call TRBJ1-4; TRBD1 matches at 8 bases. The CDR3 totals 19 residues. Germline CDR1 reads SGHTA; CDR2 reads FQGNSA. V lost 5 bases and J lost 4; bases outside the gene matches: 18. CDR3 DNA sequence: TGTGCCAGCAGCGGACGGACAGGGCCCTCCCCGCTTTATAATGAAAAACTGTTTTTT. Encoded protein: CASSGRTGPSPLYNEKLFF.

The chain combines TRBV19 with TRBJ2-1; possibly TRBD2 for D (7 bases). The CDR3 runs 16 residues. The germline CDR1 and CDR2 sequences are LNHDA and SQIVND (reference sequence). Trimming cost V 3 bases and J 5 bases, with 17 bases left between them. CDR3 coding DNA: TGTGCCAGTAGTATTCTTGGGGGGGCGGGGAACAATGAGCAGTTCTTC. Protein product: CASSILGGAGNNEQFF.

The CDR3 region has the DNA TGTGCCAGTAGTATAGTGGAGGGCCGTCAGCCCCAGCATTTT. Encoded protein: CASSIVEGRQPQHF. V and J are TRBV19 and TRBJ1-5, with D unresolved. The CDR3 spans 14 residues. V lost 1 base and J 6 bases, leaving 10 bases between the germline ends. Germline CDR1 LNHDA, CDR2 SQIVND (reference sequence).

The chain has TRBV27 and TRBJ2-7, with D maybe TRBD1 (6 bases). The CDR3 length is 13 residues. V lost 5 bases and J lost 4, with 12 bases in between. Germline values: CDR1 MNHEY, CDR2 SMNVEV (reference sequence). The CDR3 DNA reads as TGTGCCAGCAGTGGGGGCCTCAGGTACGAGCAGTACTTC. It codes for CASSGGLRYEQYF.

This clone has more than one count but fewer than ten. The gene calls are TRBV5-4 and TRBJ1-5, with TRBD1 as a possible D gene (5 bases). Germline values: CDR1 SGHNT, CDR2 YYREEE (reference sequence). There are 15 residues in the CDR3. The V gene lost 2 bases and the J gene lost 4 bases, with 13 bases spanning the gap. CDR3 DNA sequence: TGTGCCAGCAGCTTCACAGACAGCTTTAATCAGCCCCAGCATTTT. Translation: CASSFTDSFNQPQHF. The entire variable domain, with the rest obtained from reference TRBV5-4 and TRBJ1-5, is as follows: ETGVTQSPTHLIKTRGQQVTLRCSSQSGHNTVSWYQQALGQGPQFIFQYYREEENGRGNFPPRFSGLQFPNYSSELNVNALELDDSALYLCASSFTDSFNQPQHFGDGTRLSIL.

The chain employs TRBV5-1 and TRBJ2-2; no reliable D call. Trimming removed 4 bases from V and 6 bases from J, with 10 bases in between. Germline CDR1 is SGHRS and CDR2 is YFSETQ. The CDR3 totals 13 residues. Written as DNA, the CDR3 is TGCGCCAGCAGCCCTGGAGTCCCCGGGGAGCTGTTTTTT. This codes for CASSPGVPGELFF. Supplemented by reference TRBV5-1 and TRBJ2-2, the full variable domain reads KAGVTQTPRYLIKTRGQQVTLSCSPISGHRSVSWYQQTPGQGLQFLFEYFSETQRNKGNFPGRFSGRQFSNSRSEMNVSTLELGDSALYLCASSPGVPGELFFGEGSRLTVL.

The chain uses TRBV4-2 and TRBJ2-5, with 15 bases lining up with TRBD2. The V gene's germline CDR1 is LGHNA and CDR2 YNFKEQ. J was trimmed by 5 bases and V by 1 base; bases with no gene match: 8. This CDR3 has 18 residues. The CDR3 region has the DNA TGTGCCAGCAGCCAAGCGGGACCGGGACTAGCGGGAGGCGAGACCCAGTACTTC. It yields the protein CASSQAGPGLAGGETQYF.

A few counts support this clone. The V and J genes are TRBV7-9 and TRBJ1-2; no firm D call. This CDR3 region has 14 residues. Deletions cut 5 bases from V and 3 bases from J, with 13 bases between. Germline values: CDR1 SEHNR, CDR2 FQNEAQ (reference sequence). CDR3 region: CASSPGRLDYGYTF. The CDR3 DNA is TGTGCCAGCAGCCCAGGCAGGTTGGACTATGGCTACACCTTC. Full variable domain (outside the CDR3, taken from reference TRBV7-9 and TRBJ1-2): DTGVSQNPRHKITKRGQNVTFRCDPISEHNRLYWYRQTLGQGPEFLTYFQNEAQLEKSRLLSDRFSAERPKGSFSTLEIQRTEQGDSAMYLCASSPGRLDYGYTFGSGTRLTVV.

This chain connects TRBV6-1 to TRBJ1-3; D call uncertain. Trimming left V 1 base short and J 0 bases short, with 10 bases between. This CDR3 has 16 residues. Per germline, CDR1 MNHNS and CDR2 SASEGT. The CDR3 is CASSEEGGNSGNTIYF. The DNA of the CDR3 is TGTGCCAGCAGTGAAGAAGGCGGGAACTCTGGAAACACCATATATTTT.

J is TRBJ2-2 and V is TRBV19, with 12 positions matching TRBD1. V gave up 5 bases and J gave up 7 bases; unmatched junction bases: 11. Per germline, CDR1 LNHDA and CDR2 SQIVND (reference sequence). This CDR3 has 17 residues. This CDR3 reads CASSFLPGQGAVGELFF. CDR3 bases: TGTGCCAGTAGTTTCCTCCCGGGACAGGGGGCAGTCGGGGAGCTGTTTTTT.

The CDR3 nucleotides are TGTGCCAGCAGCTTAGGGACAGAAGGGAACACTGAAGCTTTCTTT. Its protein product is CASSLGTEGNTEAFF. The chain uses TRBV3-1 (or the pseudogene TRBV3-2) and TRBJ1-1, with TRBD1 matching over 7 bases. In germline, CDR1 is LGHDT, CDR2 YNNKEL (reference sequence). After removal of 5 bases from V and 1 base from J, the junction contained 7 bases not matched to a gene. This CDR3 comprises 15 residues.

The V call is TRBV4-1, the J call TRBJ2-7; D is possibly TRBD1 (6 bases). This CDR3 is 16 amino acids long. The V gene's germline CDR1 is MGHRA and CDR2 YSYEKL. V was cut by 3 bases and J by 5 bases, with 20 bases left in between. The CDR3 protein is CASSQRPDSPFDEQYF. DNA for the CDR3: TGCGCCAGCAGCCAGAGGCCGGACAGCCCTTTTGACGAGCAGTACTTC.

This clone was found once. The V gene is TRBV12-2, the J gene TRBJ2-5; the DNA was not used to check the table's D call, TRBD1. TRBV12-2 is an annotated pseudogene. The CDR3 consists of 18 residues. CDR3 sequence (DNA): TGTGCAAGTCGCTTCCTTCAAGGGAGGCAGGGGGCTAGGGAGACCCAGTACTTC. The encoded protein is CASRFLQGRQGARETQYF.

The chain joins TRBV7-3 to TRBJ1-6; a weak D match, TRBD1 (6 bases). Germline CDR1 and CDR2: SGHTA and FQGTGA. The CDR3 consists of 14 residues. V shed 4 bases and J shed 7 bases, with 11 bases lying between them. The DNA of the CDR3 is TGTGCCAGCAGCTCACAGGGTTACAATTCACCCCTCCACTTT. Amino acid sequence: CASSSQGYNSPLHF.

J is TRBJ2-1 and V is TRBV6-1; 10 bases map to TRBD2. The J segment lost 4 bases and the V segment lost 2 bases, leaving 2 bases of the junction unmatched. This CDR3 has 15 amino acids. CDR1 is MNHNS, CDR2 SASEGT, per germline. The CDR3 spells CASSERTSGYNEQFF. The CDR3 DNA sequence: TGTGCCAGCAGTGAACGGACTAGCGGATACAATGAGCAGTTCTTC.

The rearrangement joins TRBV7-2 to TRBJ1-1; 8 bases fit TRBD1. The CDR3 has 15 amino acids. In germline, CDR1 is SGHTA, CDR2 FQGNSA. V was clipped by 3 bases and J by 4 bases; unmatched bases: 7. Here the CDR3 DNA reads TGTGCCAGCAGCTTCCCCAGGACAGGGCCCACTGAAGCTTTCTTT. Protein product: CASSFPRTGPTEAFF.

This clone appeared once. The J gene is TRBJ1-4, the V gene TRBV18; tentative D call: TRBD1 (6 bases). Germline V lookup: CDR1 KGHSH, CDR2 LQKENI. The CDR3 loop spans 14 amino acids. V lost 4 bases to trimming and J lost 8 bases, with 14 bases between them. The CDR3 DNA follows: TGTGCCAGCTCACGGGACACGGCGGGCGAAAAACTGTTTTTT. Amino acid sequence: CASSRDTAGEKLFF.

CDR3 residues: CASSQESDGENYGYTF. The CDR3 nucleotides are TGTGCCAGCAGCCAAGAATCAGACGGGGAAAACTATGGCTACACCTTC. This chain joins TRBV4-2 and TRBJ1-2, with D uncertain. V was clipped by 0 bases and J by 2 bases, with 13 bases between them. CDR1 and CDR2 from the germline V gene are LGHNA and YNFKEQ. CDR3 length equals 16 residues.

This clone was found a few times. V gene TRBV10-3 combines with J gene TRBJ1-5; D is possibly TRBD1 (5 bases). V was trimmed by 2 bases and J by 2 bases, leaving 13 bases between them. The CDR3 runs 16 residues. The germline CDR1 and CDR2 sequences are ENHRY and SYGVKD. In DNA, the CDR3 is TGTGCCATCAGTGAGGCCGGGGGACCGGGCAATCAGCCCCAGCATTTT. It is translated as CAISEAGGPGNQPQHF.

Here the CDR3 reads CASSPRQGLNTEAFF. The CDR3 DNA follows: TGCGCCAGCAGCCCGCGACAGGGGCTGAACACTGAAGCTTTCTTT. The chain has TRBV5-1 and TRBJ1-1; TRBD1 matches 8 bases. The junction had 5 bases not matched to a gene; V was cut back by 4 bases and J by 0 bases. CDR1 SGHRS and CDR2 YFSETQ come from the germline V gene. CDR3 length equals 15 residues.

In this sample, this clone turned up once. One junction end disagrees with the germline gene, perhaps due to a read error. This rearrangement joins TRBV27 to TRBJ2-1; 8 bases agree with TRBD2. CDR3 length: 15 amino acids. Germline CDR1 is MNHEY and CDR2 is SMNVEV (reference sequence). In nucleotides, the CDR3 is TGTGCCAGCAGTTTACCCCCTGGGACTAGGGGTGAGCAATTCTTC. It codes for CASSLPPGTRGEQFF.

This clone was detected once. This chain links TRBV7-9 with TRBJ1-2, with D unresolved. The length of the CDR3 is 15 residues. Trimming pared 4 bases from V and 3 bases from J, leaving 15 bases between. Per germline, CDR1 SEHNR and CDR2 FQNEAQ (reference sequence). The CDR3 here is CASSSRGPQYYGYTF. The CDR3 DNA reads as TGTGCCAGCAGCTCCCGTGGGCCCCAGTACTATGGCTACACCTTC. Looking up the rest from reference TRBV7-9 and TRBJ1-2 gives the full variable domain: DTGVSQNPRHKITKRGQNVTFRCDPISEHNRLYWYRQTLGQGPEFLTYFQNEAQLEKSRLLSDRFSAERPKGSFSTLEIQRTEQGDSAMYLCASSSRGPQYYGYTFGSGTRLTVV.

The gene calls are TRBV12-3 or TRBV12-4 and TRBJ2-4; the D gene is possibly TRBD1 (6 bases). Trimming took off 2 bases at V and 15 bases at J, with 14 bases between the two ends. This CDR3 comprises 12 residues. The CDR3 reads CASSLPQGNRYF. The CDR3 DNA reads TGTGCCAGCAGTTTACCTCAGGGGAATCGGTACTTC.

V is TRBV20-1 and J is TRBJ1-2; TRBD1 agrees at 8 bases. V lost 3 bases and J lost 8; bases outside the gene matches: 2. The CDR3 has 11 residues. CDR1 is DFQATT, CDR2 SNEGSKA, per germline (reference sequence). The CDR3 sequence: CSARDRVGYTF. As DNA, the CDR3 is TGCAGTGCTAGGGACAGGGTGGGCTACACCTTC.

The rearrangement links TRBV7-9 to TRBJ1-2; tentatively, D is TRBD1 (6 bases). Deletions cut 6 bases from V and 6 bases from J, with 14 bases between. Germline loops: CDR1 SEHNR, CDR2 FQNEAQ (reference sequence). The CDR3 sequence is 13 residues long. The CDR3 loop reads CASSTPGAHGYTF. The CDR3 DNA is TGTGCCAGCAGTACCCCAGGGGCTCATGGCTACACCTTC. Variable domain in full (rest from reference TRBV7-9 and TRBJ1-2): DTGVSQNPRHKITKRGQNVTFRCDPISEHNRLYWYRQTLGQGPEFLTYFQNEAQLEKSRLLSDRFSAERPKGSFSTLEIQRTEQGDSAMYLCASSTPGAHGYTFGSGTRLTVV.

This clone was seen a handful of times. The rearrangement uses TRBV7-2 and TRBJ2-7, with D possibly TRBD2 on 5 matching bases. CDR3 length: 15 residues. Germline values: CDR1 SGHTA, CDR2 FQGNSA. The germline V and J ends were trimmed by 1 base and 2 bases, with 12 bases remaining between them. In nucleotides, the CDR3 is TGTGCCAGCAGCTTAGACCGGACTGCCGCCTACGAGCAGTACTTC. Its protein product is CASSLDRTAAYEQYF.

The chain carries TRBV7-2 and TRBJ1-1, with D hard to call. The germline CDR1 and CDR2 sequences are SGHTA and FQGNSA. V was cut by 5 bases and J by 11 bases, with 15 bases left in between. CDR3 length: 12 residues. CDR3 residues: CASSEQPPLAFF. In DNA form, the CDR3 reads TGTGCCAGCAGCGAGCAACCTCCGCTTGCTTTCTTT.